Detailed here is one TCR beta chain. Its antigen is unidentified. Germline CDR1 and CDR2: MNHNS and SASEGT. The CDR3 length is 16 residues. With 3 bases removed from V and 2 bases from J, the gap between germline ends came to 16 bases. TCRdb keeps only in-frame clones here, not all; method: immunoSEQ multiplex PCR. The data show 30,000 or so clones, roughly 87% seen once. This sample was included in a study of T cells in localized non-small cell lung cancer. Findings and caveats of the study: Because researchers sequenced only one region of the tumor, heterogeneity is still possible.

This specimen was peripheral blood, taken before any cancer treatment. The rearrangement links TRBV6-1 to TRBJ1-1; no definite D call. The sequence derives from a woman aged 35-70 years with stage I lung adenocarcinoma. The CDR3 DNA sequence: TGTGCCAGCAGTGATTTTAAGCGTGGCACCAACACTGAAGCTTTCTTT. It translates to CASSDFKRGTNTEAFF.